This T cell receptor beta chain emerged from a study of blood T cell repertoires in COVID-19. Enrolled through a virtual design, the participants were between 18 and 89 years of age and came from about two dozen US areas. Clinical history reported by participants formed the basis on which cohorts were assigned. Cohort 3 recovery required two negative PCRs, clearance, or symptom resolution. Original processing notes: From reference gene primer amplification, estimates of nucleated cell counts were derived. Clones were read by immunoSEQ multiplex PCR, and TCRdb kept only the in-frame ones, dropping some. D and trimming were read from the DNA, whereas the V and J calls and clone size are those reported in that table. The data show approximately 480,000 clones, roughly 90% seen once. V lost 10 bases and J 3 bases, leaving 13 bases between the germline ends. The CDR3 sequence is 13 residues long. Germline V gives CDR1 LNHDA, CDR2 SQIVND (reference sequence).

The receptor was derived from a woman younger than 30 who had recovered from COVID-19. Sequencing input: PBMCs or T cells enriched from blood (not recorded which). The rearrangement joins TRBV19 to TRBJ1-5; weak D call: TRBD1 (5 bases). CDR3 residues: CAIDQGSNQPQHF. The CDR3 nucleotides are TGTGCCATCGACCAGGGATCCAATCAGCCCCAGCATTTT. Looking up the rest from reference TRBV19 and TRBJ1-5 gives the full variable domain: DGGITQSPKYLFRKEGQNVTLSCEQNLNHDAMYWYRQDPGQGLRLIYYSQIVNDFQKGDIAEGYSVSREKKESFPLTVTSAQKNPTAFYLCAIDQGSNQPQHFGDGTRLSIL.